Sequencing of this TCR beta chain was carried out in a study of shared clonotypes between healthy human individuals. Here immunoSEQ multiplex PCR was the method, and the copy in TCRdb shows in-frame clones only, minus some. This sample has fewer than 3 million clones, with less than 95% found just once. The CDR3 covers 13 residues. Germline V lookup: CDR1 GTSNPN, CDR2 SVGIG (reference sequence). V shed 7 bases and J shed 0 bases, with 10 bases lying between them. This sequence originates from a man between 18 and 29 years old in good health. Some clones in this sample may be carry-over from other donors' samples. Sample: naive CD4+ T cells from PBMCs. Noted subset: CD45RA+ positively selected. The rearrangement uses TRBV30 and TRBJ1-5; maybe TRBD1 (6 bases). CDR3 protein: CAYRDNSNQPQHF. The CDR3 region has the DNA TGTGCCTACAGGGATAATAGCAATCAGCCCCAGCATTTT.